This TCR beta chain is from a study of cytomegalovirus exposure and HLA in healthy donors. Study summary: Of all 400 or so donors who were genotyped, roughly 85% belonged to the Caucasian-associated ancestry cluster. Study findings and constraints: Reportedly, fewer N-insertions than the roughly 700-donor mean appeared in an Asian-associated ancestry cluster in a later analysis. Follow-up analysis seemed to connect common viral pathogens with several of the most significant clusters identified. In a later analysis, V- and J-gene trimming of beta chains associated with a DCLRE1C missense variant, replicated independently.

Researchers ran the PCR with 60 Vbeta and 13 Jbeta primers. Only in-frame clones appear in the TCRdb table, and some are missing; sequencing was by immunoSEQ multiplex PCR. The sample table sets out more than 100,000 clones. On this clone itself: Its target is unknown.

CDR3 length: 15 amino acids. CDR1 SGHVS and CDR2 FQNEAQ come from the germline V gene. Trimming cost V 6 bases and J 4 bases, with 15 bases left between them. The sequencing input was PBMCs. This sequence originates from a man aged 40-50 years in good health and CMV-seronegative. The rearrangement joins TRBV7-8 to TRBJ2-2, with a possible D match to TRBD2 (7 bases). Here the CDR3 reads CASSFRGGGTGELFF. The DNA for the CDR3 is TGTGCCAGCAGTTTCAGGGGAGGGGGCACCGGGGAGCTGTTTTTT.